This TCR beta chain was identified during a study of post-analysis software for immune sequencing data. Whole-study context: In terms of disease course, relapsing-remitting, secondary progressive and progressive-relapsing multiple sclerosis were included.

Prepared libraries of TCR beta cDNA carried unique molecular identifiers. The yield from about 1 to 10 million T cells was 500,000 or so cDNA molecules in total. One entry per CDR3 protein results from TCRdb running MiXCR on the PCR reads. The table shows about 770,000 distinct CDR3 sequences, with more than 45% occurring only once. This clonotype appeared a single time. Its target is unknown. The CDR3 loop spans 14 amino acids. CDR1 and CDR2 from the germline V gene are SGHRS and YFSETQ. Study results and limitations: Elevated frequency relative to controls characterized roughly five TRBV segments in patients, TRBV5-6, TRBV5-1 and TRBV20-1 among them.

The receptor comes from a girl between 5 and 17 years old with multiple sclerosis. V is TRBV5-1 and J is TRBJ2-5; possibly TRBD1 for D (5 bases). TRBJ2-7 matches the DNA end more closely, so the J call is doubtful. Specimen: blood. CDR3 in amino acids: CASSPTEVFYEQYF. In DNA form, the CDR3 reads TGCGCCAGCAGCCCGACAGAAGTCTTCTACGAGCAGTACTTC.